The 5 T cell receptor beta chains given below trace back to one sample, sequenced in a study of T cell responses to AZD1222 COVID-19 vaccine. Data came from immunoSEQ multiplex PCR; TCRdb stores just in-frame clones and leaves some out. The sample carries 100,000 to 140,000 clones, under 95% recorded once. This sample comprised peripheral blood, obtained on day 0 of AZD1222 vaccination. Receptor source: an adult in good health.

The gene calls are TRBV11-3 and TRBJ1-2, with unresolved D. Looked up from germline, CDR1 is SGHNT and CDR2 is YENEEA. Trimming removed 0 bases at V and 2 bases at J, with 16 bases between. The CDR3 spans 17 residues. In DNA form, the CDR3 reads TGTGCCAGCAGCTTAGATAACTATTGCCTGGGAAACTATGGCTACACCTTC. It codes for CASSLDNYCLGNYGYTF.

The CDR3 DNA is TGCGCCAGCAGCTCACAGGGCATGTCCTACAATGAGCAGTTCTTC. Translated: CASSSQGMSYNEQFF. The gene calls are TRBV5-1 and TRBJ2-1; D may be TRBD1 (6 bases). The V end lost 3 bases, the J end lost 1 base, and 11 bases lay between the germline ends. Germline V CDR1 and CDR2: SGHRS, YFSETQ. This CDR3 comprises 15 residues.

The V call is TRBV5-5, the J call TRBJ1-6; D gene ambiguous. Germline CDR1 is SGHKS and CDR2 is YYEKEE (reference sequence). The V gene lost 1 base and the J gene lost 8 bases, with 16 bases spanning the gap. CDR3 length: 16 residues. CDR3 nucleotide sequence: TGTGCCAGCAGCTTGCTGGAGGCGCGACGGGATTCACCCCTCCACTTT. This translates into CASSLLEARRDSPLHF.

The chain employs TRBV7-9 and TRBJ2-5; tentatively, D is TRBD1 (7 bases). Germline loops: CDR1 SEHNR, CDR2 FQNEAQ (reference sequence). With 3 bases removed from V and 5 bases from J, the gap between germline ends came to 16 bases. The CDR3 is 15 residues long. DNA for the CDR3: TGTGCCAGCAGCTTTGGAGGGGGCGCGTGGGAGACCCAGTACTTC. This translates into CASSFGGGAWETQYF.

The chain uses TRBV3-1 (or the pseudogene TRBV3-2) and TRBJ1-6; 8 bases are shared with TRBD1. Germline V gives CDR1 LGHDT, CDR2 YNNKEL (reference sequence). This CDR3 contains 16 residues. V lost 5 bases and J lost 8; bases outside the gene matches: 11. CDR3 bases: TGTGCCAGCAGCTTTGGTGCAGGGGGCGCGTATTCACCCCTCCACTTT. It encodes CASSFGAGGAYSPLHF.